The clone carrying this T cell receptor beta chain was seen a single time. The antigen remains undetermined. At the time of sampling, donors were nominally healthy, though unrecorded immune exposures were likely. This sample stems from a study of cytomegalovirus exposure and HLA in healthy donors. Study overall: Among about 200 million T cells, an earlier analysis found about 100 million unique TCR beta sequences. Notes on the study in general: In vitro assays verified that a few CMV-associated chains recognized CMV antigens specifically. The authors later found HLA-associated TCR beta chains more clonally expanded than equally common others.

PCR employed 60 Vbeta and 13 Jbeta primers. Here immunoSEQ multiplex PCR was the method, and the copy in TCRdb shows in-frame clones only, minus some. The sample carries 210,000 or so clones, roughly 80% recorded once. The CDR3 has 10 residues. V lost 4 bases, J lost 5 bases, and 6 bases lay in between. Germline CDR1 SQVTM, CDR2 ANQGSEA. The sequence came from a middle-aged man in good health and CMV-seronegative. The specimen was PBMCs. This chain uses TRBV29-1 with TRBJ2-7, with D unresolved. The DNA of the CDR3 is TGCAGCGTTGTTGCGGACGAGCAGTACTTC. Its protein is CSVVADEQYF.